A selection of T cell receptor beta chains follows, all from one sample in a study of early T cells in non-severe SARS-CoV-2 infection. One entry per CDR3 protein, called by TCRdb with MiXCR from the 5' RACE reads. The sample contains 40,000 to 55,000 distinct CDR3 sequences, around 7.7% of which appear only once. The source material was whole blood. The origin of the receptors is an adult who was a healthcare worker with PCR-confirmed SARS-CoV-2 infection or an uninfected control (not recorded which). CDR3s include the opening cysteine and the closing phenylalanine or tryptophan. The D gene is left open where the match is weak. Not every row has a clone size; where given, it reads once, few, many or a size class.

D: -
J: TRBJ1-6
size: -
V: TRBV12-3/TRBV12-4
CDR3: CASTRDNSPLHF
DNA: TGTGCCAGCACCAGGGATAATTCACCCCTCCACTTT

D: -
J: TRBJ1-2
size: few
V: TRBV7-6
CDR3: CASSFSGNYGYTF
DNA: TGTGCCAGCAGCTTTAGCGGGAACTATGGCTACACCTTC

D: TRBD1
J: TRBJ1-2
size: many
V: TRBV3-1
CDR3: CASSHLDRGYGYTF
DNA: TGTGCCAGCAGCCACCTGGACAGGGGTTATGGCTACACCTTC

D: -
J: TRBJ2-3
size: many
V: TRBV12-3/TRBV12-4
CDR3: CASSPPYSEGTDTQYF
DNA: TGTGCCAGCAGTCCCCCCTACAGCGAGGGGACAGATACGCAGTATTTT

D: TRBD1
J: TRBJ2-7
size: -
V: TRBV19
CDR3: CASSPGTEYEQYF
DNA: TGTGCCAGTAGTCCCGGGACAGAATACGAGCAGTACTTC

D: -
J: TRBJ2-7
size: -
V: TRBV6-6
CDR3: CASSYKVLNTYEQYF
DNA: TGTGCCAGCAGTTACAAAGTTTTGAACACCTACGAGCAGTACTTC

D: -
J: TRBJ2-5
size: many
V: TRBV6-2/TRBV6-3
CDR3: CASSSLRGTETQYF
DNA: TGTGCCAGCAGTTCCCTCCGGGGTACGGAGACCCAGTACTTC

D: -
J: TRBJ2-1
size: many
V: TRBV4-3
CDR3: CASSQLTESSYNEQFF
DNA: TGCGCCAGCAGCCAGCTGACCGAAAGCTCCTACAATGAGCAGTTCTTC

D: -
J: TRBJ1-5
size: many
V: TRBV20-1
CDR3: CSARAGQGIGQPQHF
DNA: TGCAGTGCTAGGGCGGGGCAGGGCATCGGTCAGCCCCAGCATTTT

D: -
J: TRBJ1-4
size: -
V: TRBV19
CDR3: CASGLDSTNEKLFF
DNA: TGTGCCAGTGGACTCGACAGCACTAATGAAAAACTGTTTTTT

D: -
J: TRBJ2-3
size: many
V: TRBV18
CDR3: CASSPGLLGGTDTQYF
DNA: TGTGCCAGCTCACCAGGACTACTTGGGGGCACAGATACGCAGTATTTT

D: TRBD1
J: TRBJ1-2
size: many
V: TRBV7-8
CDR3: CASSLARQGVYGYTF
DNA: TGTGCCAGCAGCTTAGCGAGACAGGGGGTCTATGGCTACACCTTC

D: -
J: TRBJ2-3
size: -
V: TRBV27
CDR3: CASSLNGGPTDTQYF
DNA: TGTGCCAGCAGTTTAAACGGGGGCCCCACAGATACGCAGTATTTT

D: -
J: TRBJ1-2
size: -
V: TRBV19
CDR3: CASSIEYSSYGYTF
DNA: TGTGCCAGTAGTATAGAGTACAGCTCTTATGGCTACACCTTC

D: -
J: TRBJ2-4
size: few
V: TRBV28
CDR3: CASAAQLAKNIQYF
DNA: TGTGCCAGCGCAGCCCAACTAGCCAAAAACATTCAGTACTTC

D: TRBD2
J: TRBJ2-1
size: many
V: TRBV6-2/TRBV6-3
CDR3: CASSTGSRGANSNNEQFF
DNA: TGTGCCAGCAGTACAGGGTCGCGGGGGGCCAATTCTAACAATGAGCAGTTCTTC

D: -
J: TRBJ2-7
size: few
V: TRBV20-1
CDR3: CSARGGAGSSYEQYF
DNA: TGCAGTGCTAGAGGGGGGGCGGGCAGCTCCTACGAGCAGTACTTC

D: TRBD1
J: TRBJ2-3
size: -
V: TRBV9
CDR3: CASSVVGTGGWDTQYF
DNA: TGTGCCAGCAGCGTAGTAGGGACAGGGGGCTGGGATACGCAGTATTTT

D: -
J: TRBJ2-1
size: -
V: TRBV12-3/TRBV12-4
CDR3: CASSLRSPYNEQFF
DNA: TGTGCCAGCAGTCTTAGGTCGCCATACAATGAGCAGTTCTTC

D: -
J: TRBJ1-4
size: many
V: TRBV18
CDR3: CASSPIATNEKLFF
DNA: TGTGCCAGCTCACCGATTGCAACTAATGAAAAACTGTTTTTT

D: TRBD1
J: TRBJ1-1
size: many
V: TRBV20-1
CDR3: CSARDRGRGTLAFF
DNA: TGCAGTGCTAGGGACAGGGGGCGTGGGACTCTAGCTTTCTTT

D: TRBD2
J: TRBJ2-3
size: -
V: TRBV4-3
CDR3: CASSEGLAGGSSTDTQYF
DNA: TGCGCCAGCAGCGAGGGACTAGCGGGGGGATCTAGCACAGATACGCAGTATTTT

D: TRBD1
J: TRBJ2-1
size: -
V: TRBV7-9
CDR3: CASSPPSWTGGNEQFF
DNA: TGTGCTAGCAGCCCACCCTCCTGGACAGGGGGCAATGAGCAGTTCTTC

D: -
J: TRBJ1-5
size: many
V: TRBV3-1
CDR3: CASSRGIQGGNQPQHF
DNA: TGTGCCAGCAGCAGAGGGATTCAAGGTGGCAATCAGCCCCAGCATTTT

D: -
J: TRBJ1-6
size: many
V: TRBV5-1
CDR3: CASSSVGPKNSPLHF
DNA: TGCGCCAGCAGCTCGGTCGGGCCTAAGAATTCACCCCTCCACTTT

D: TRBD1
J: TRBJ2-7
size: many
V: TRBV27
CDR3: CASSLSGTAYEQYF
DNA: TGTGCCAGCAGTTTATCCGGGACAGCATACGAGCAGTACTTC

D: -
J: TRBJ2-3
size: many
V: TRBV6-2/TRBV6-3
CDR3: CASSQGDSRDTQYF
DNA: TGTGCCAGCAGCCAGGGTGACTCAAGAGATACGCAGTATTTT

D: -
J: TRBJ1-5
size: many
V: TRBV20-1
CDR3: CSAPESGGARGPQHF
DNA: TGCAGTGCTCCAGAGAGTGGGGGCGCCAGGGGGCCCCAGCATTTT

D: -
J: TRBJ2-1
size: many
V: TRBV5-6
CDR3: CASSWDSENNEQFF
DNA: TGTGCCAGCAGCTGGGATTCAGAAAACAATGAGCAGTTCTTC

D: TRBD1
J: TRBJ1-1
size: many
V: TRBV12-3/TRBV12-4
CDR3: CASSFSPGTGGTEAFF
DNA: TGTGCCAGCAGTTTCTCACCTGGGACAGGGGGCACTGAAGCTTTCTTT

D: -
J: TRBJ1-5
size: many
V: TRBV2
CDR3: CASSDFENQPQHF
DNA: TGTGCCAGCAGTGATTTCGAAAATCAGCCCCAGCATTTT

D: TRBD1
J: TRBJ1-2
size: many
V: TRBV28
CDR3: CASSTPGQGGPDYGYTF
DNA: TGTGCCAGCAGTACCCCAGGACAGGGGGGCCCTGACTATGGCTACACCTTC

D: -
J: TRBJ2-7
size: -
V: TRBV7-9
CDR3: CVSSLGRFSSYEQYF
DNA: TGTGTCAGCAGCTTGGGACGTTTTAGCTCCTACGAGCAGTACTTC

D: -
J: TRBJ2-7
size: medium-sized
V: TRBV20-1
CDR3: CSARALTESSYEQYF
DNA: TGCAGTGCTAGAGCTCTCACGGAGAGCTCCTACGAGCAGTACTTC

D: -
J: TRBJ2-1
size: many
V: TRBV20-1
CDR3: CSARDYGTPSSYNEQFF
DNA: TGCAGTGCTAGAGATTACGGGACTCCTAGCTCCTACAATGAGCAGTTCTTC

D: -
J: TRBJ2-1
size: few
V: TRBV5-1
CDR3: CASSFRGDEQFF
DNA: TGCGCCAGCAGCTTTAGGGGCGATGAGCAGTTCTTC

D: TRBD1
J: TRBJ1-1
size: many
V: TRBV18
CDR3: CASSPQGPDRSTEAFF
DNA: TGTGCCAGCTCACCCCAGGGGCCGGACAGGAGCACTGAAGCTTTCTTT

D: -
J: TRBJ2-1
size: many
V: TRBV27
CDR3: CASRRTSTYNEQFF
DNA: TGTGCCAGCAGGAGGACAAGTACCTACAATGAGCAGTTCTTC

D: -
J: TRBJ1-1
size: few
V: TRBV29-1
CDR3: CSVAWGQQGGTEAFF
DNA: TGCAGCGTTGCATGGGGCCAACAGGGCGGGACTGAAGCTTTCTTT

D: -
J: TRBJ2-2
size: many
V: TRBV10-3
CDR3: CAISEPPNTGELFF
DNA: TGTGCCATCAGTGAACCACCGAACACCGGGGAGCTGTTTTTT

D: -
J: TRBJ1-5
size: -
V: TRBV7-9
CDR3: CASSFGSAQHF
DNA: TGTGCCAGCAGCTTCGGGTCAGCCCAGCATTTT

D: -
J: TRBJ1-1
size: few
V: TRBV4-3
CDR3: CASSQRGGRSWGEAFF
DNA: TGCGCCAGCAGCCAAAGGGGCGGGAGGTCCTGGGGTGAAGCTTTCTTT

D: -
J: TRBJ1-4
size: many
V: TRBV7-8
CDR3: CPGGSRDRTNEKLFF
DNA: TGCCCTGGGGGTAGCAGGGATAGGACTAATGAAAAACTGTTTTTT

D: -
J: TRBJ1-2
size: many
V: TRBV7-9
CDR3: CASSLELDNYGYTF
DNA: TGTGCCAGCAGCTTAGAACTGGATAACTATGGCTACACCTTC

D: TRBD1
J: TRBJ2-2
size: many
V: TRBV5-1
CDR3: CASSRDGQGGLTGELFF
DNA: TGCGCCAGCAGCCGTGATGGACAGGGTGGTCTCACCGGGGAGCTGTTTTTT

D: TRBD1
J: TRBJ1-1
size: -
V: TRBV29-1
CDR3: CSVDPGTGGEAFF
DNA: TGCAGCGTAGATCCCGGGACAGGGGGCGAAGCTTTCTTT

D: -
J: TRBJ2-3
size: -
V: TRBV6-4
CDR3: CASSDSADSADTQYF
DNA: TGTGCCAGCAGTGACTCTGCCGACTCGGCAGATACGCAGTATTTT

D: -
J: TRBJ2-1
size: few
V: TRBV7-2
CDR3: CASGRFGGRNEQFF
DNA: TGTGCCAGCGGACGGTTCGGGGGTAGGAATGAGCAGTTCTTC

D: -
J: TRBJ1-5
size: many
V: TRBV7-8
CDR3: CASSLALVNQPQHF
DNA: TGTGCCAGCAGCTTAGCGCTAGTAAATCAGCCCCAGCATTTT

D: TRBD1
J: TRBJ2-7
size: few
V: TRBV10-1
CDR3: CASSDPGQGVYEQYF
DNA: TGCGCCAGCAGTGACCCCGGGCAGGGGGTCTACGAGCAGTACTTC

D: -
J: TRBJ1-1
size: many
V: TRBV5-1
CDR3: CASSSGHAMNTEAFF
DNA: TGCGCCAGCAGCTCGGGACACGCCATGAACACTGAAGCTTTCTTT

D: -
J: TRBJ2-5
size: many
V: TRBV5-1
CDR3: CASRTGYRQETQYF
DNA: TGCGCCAGCAGGACAGGTTACCGACAAGAGACCCAGTACTTC

D: TRBD1
J: TRBJ2-2
size: many
V: TRBV4-1
CDR3: CASSQDYFRGRQMDTGELFF
DNA: TGCGCCAGCAGCCAAGATTATTTCAGGGGGCGTCAGATGGACACCGGGGAGCTGTTTTTT

D: TRBD1
J: TRBJ1-6
size: many
V: TRBV3-1
CDR3: CASSRAGGESPLHF
DNA: TGTGCCAGCAGCCGCGCAGGGGGCGAATCACCCCTCCACTTT

D: -
J: TRBJ2-3
size: -
V: TRBV5-1
CDR3: CASSLWAGARDTQYF
DNA: TGCGCCAGCAGCTTGTGGGCGGGGGCGAGAGATACGCAGTATTTT

D: -
J: TRBJ2-7
size: many
V: TRBV19
CDR3: CASSPGRGYEQYF
DNA: TGTGCCAGTAGTCCCGGTCGGGGGTACGAGCAGTACTTC